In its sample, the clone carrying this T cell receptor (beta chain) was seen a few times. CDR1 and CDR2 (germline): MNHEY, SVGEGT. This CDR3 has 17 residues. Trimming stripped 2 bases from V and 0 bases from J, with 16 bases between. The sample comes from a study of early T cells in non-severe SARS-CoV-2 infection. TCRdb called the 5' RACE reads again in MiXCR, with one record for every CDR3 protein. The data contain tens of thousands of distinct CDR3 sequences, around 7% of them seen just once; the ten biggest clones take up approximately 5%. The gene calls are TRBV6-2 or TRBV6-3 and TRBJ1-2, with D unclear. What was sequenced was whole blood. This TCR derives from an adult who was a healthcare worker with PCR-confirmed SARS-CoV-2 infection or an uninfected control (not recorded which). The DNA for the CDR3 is TGTGCCAGCAGTTACGCTTTTCGCTCCAGAGCTAACTATGGCTACACCTTC. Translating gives CASSYAFRSRANYGYTF.